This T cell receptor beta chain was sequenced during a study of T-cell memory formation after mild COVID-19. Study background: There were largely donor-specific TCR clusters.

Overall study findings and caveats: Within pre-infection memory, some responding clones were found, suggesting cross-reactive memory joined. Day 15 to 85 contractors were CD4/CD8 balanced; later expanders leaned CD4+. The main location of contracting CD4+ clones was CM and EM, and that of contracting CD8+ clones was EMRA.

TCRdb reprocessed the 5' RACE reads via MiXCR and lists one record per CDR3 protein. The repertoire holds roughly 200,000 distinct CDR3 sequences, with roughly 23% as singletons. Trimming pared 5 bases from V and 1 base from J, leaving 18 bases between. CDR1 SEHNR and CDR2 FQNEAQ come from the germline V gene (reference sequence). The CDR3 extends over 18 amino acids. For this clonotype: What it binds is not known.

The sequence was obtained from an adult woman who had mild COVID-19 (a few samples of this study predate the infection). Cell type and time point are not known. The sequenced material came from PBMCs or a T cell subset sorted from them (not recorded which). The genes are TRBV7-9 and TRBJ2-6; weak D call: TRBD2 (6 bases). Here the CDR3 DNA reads TGTGCCAGCAGCAGAACAGACATAGCGGTATCTGGGGCCAACGTCCTGACTTTC. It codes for CASSRTDIAVSGANVLTF.